This is a list of T cell receptor beta chains from one sample in a study of cytomegalovirus exposure and HLA in healthy donors. Clones were sequenced by immunoSEQ multiplex PCR, and TCRdb holds only the in-frame ones, with some missing. The table includes about 160,000 clones, 60% to 85% detected once. Sequencing was done on a sample of PBMCs. These receptors were taken from a woman aged 40-49 years in good health and CMV-seropositive. Both conserved end residues are part of each CDR3. D genes are given only for firm matches. Not every row has a clone size; where given, it reads once, few, many or a size class.

V gene: TRBV10-3
clone size: .
J gene: TRBJ2-3
CDR3 length: 13
D gene: .
CDR3 DNA: TGTGCCAGCCACAGGGATTTGACAGATACGCAGTATTTT
CDR3 protein: CASHRDLTDTQYF

V gene: TRBV11-2
clone size: .
J gene: TRBJ2-7
CDR3 length: 13
D gene: TRBD1
CDR3 DNA: TGTGCCAGCAGGGGGACAGGGACAGACGAGCAGTACTTC
CDR3 protein: CASRGTGTDEQYF

V gene: TRBV27
clone size: once
J gene: TRBJ1-1
CDR3 length: 13
D gene: TRBD1
CDR3 DNA: TGTGCCAGCAGGATACAGGGGGCCACTGAAGCTTTCTTT
CDR3 protein: CASRIQGATEAFF

V gene: TRBV9
clone size: .
J gene: TRBJ1-5
CDR3 length: 15
D gene: TRBD1
CDR3 DNA: TGTGCCAGCAGCCCACAGGGGGCCAGCAATCAGCCCCAGCATTTT
CDR3 protein: CASSPQGASNQPQHF

V gene: TRBV1
clone size: .
J gene: TRBJ2-2
CDR3 length: 16
D gene: .
CDR3 DNA: TGCACCAGCAGCCAAGTCTGGACTACGAACACCGGGGAGCTGTTTTTT
CDR3 protein: CTSSQVWTTNTGELFF

V gene: TRBV19
clone size: .
J gene: TRBJ2-1
CDR3 length: 13
D gene: TRBD1
CDR3 DNA: TGTGCCAGTAGTATCTCCACAGGGGGTGAGCAGTTCTTC
CDR3 protein: CASSISTGGEQFF

V gene: TRBV11-3
clone size: .
J gene: TRBJ2-2
CDR3 length: 16
D gene: TRBD1
CDR3 DNA: TGTGCCAGCAGCTTATTGCGACAGGGGAACACCGGGGAGCTGTTTTTT
CDR3 protein: CASSLLRQGNTGELFF

V gene: TRBV10-1
clone size: .
J gene: TRBJ2-7
CDR3 length: 15
D gene: TRBD1
CDR3 DNA: TGCGCCAGCAGTGAAGGAACAGGGGGATTATACGAGCAGTACTTC
CDR3 protein: CASSEGTGGLYEQYF

V gene: TRBV7-9
clone size: .
J gene: TRBJ2-5
CDR3 length: 15
D gene: TRBD1
CDR3 DNA: TGTGCCAGCAGCTTAGTGGAAACAGGGGAAGAGACCCAGTACTTC
CDR3 protein: CASSLVETGEETQYF

V gene: TRBV30
clone size: .
J gene: TRBJ2-7
CDR3 length: 11
D gene: .
CDR3 DNA: TGTGCCTGCAATAGGGGCTCCGAGCAGTACTTC
CDR3 protein: CACNRGSEQYF